The sample holds a few counts of the clone carrying this T cell receptor (beta chain). Its antigen is unknown. This specimen comes from a study of identical twins. Study-level results: Invariant T cells like MAIT and iNKT could partly confound the zero-insertion analyses. Donors were not followed over many years; analysis was cross-sectional.

Germline assignment: CDR1 SGHRS and CDR2 YFSETQ. Between the trimmed V and J ends, which lost 7 bases and 3 bases, there was a span of 11 bases. This CDR3 has 14 residues. Unique molecular identifiers were present on the cDNA, which also gained a universal primer site by template switching. MiXCR, applied by TCRdb to the 5' RACE reads, yields one record per CDR3 protein. Of fewer than 350,000 distinct CDR3 sequences in the sample, approximately 8% were seen once. This same sample was also taken into another study, of yellow fever vaccine responses in identical twins.

Source material: memory (CD45RO+) T cells sorted from blood. The chain has TRBV5-1 and TRBJ2-6; the D call may be TRBD1 or TRBD2 (5 bases each). This clonotype was sampled from a woman aged 18-29 years in good health. The CDR3 DNA sequence: TGCGCCAGCCGAAAGGGGAGTGGGGCCAACGTCCTGACTTTC. Protein product: CASRKGSGANVLTF. The whole variable domain, filled in from reference TRBV5-1 and TRBJ2-6, reads KAGVTQTPRYLIKTRGQQVTLSCSPISGHRSVSWYQQTPGQGLQFLFEYFSETQRNKGNFPGRFSGRQFSNSRSEMNVSTLELGDSALYLCASRKGSGANVLTFGAGSRLTVL.